This T cell receptor beta chain was captured in a study of blood T cells in healthy people across ages. Study findings and constraints: Across the age range, TCR beta diversity per million T cells fell in a roughly linear way.

It was with a sample-barcoded 5' primer and a J-beta primer mix that a second PCR of about 6 to 12 cycles was run. Via MiXCR, TCRdb re-called the 5' RACE reads, giving one row per CDR3 protein. The sample gives 710,000 or so distinct CDR3 sequences, 22% of which show up once; 20% to 25% is in the top ten. This CDR3 contains 15 residues. V was shortened by 0 bases and J by 5 bases, with 17 bases between the two germline ends. CDR1 and CDR2 (germline): SQVTM, ANQGSEA. With regard to this clonotype: Its antigen remains unidentified.

The specimen was blood. The genes are TRBV29-1 and TRBJ2-7; tentatively, D is TRBD2 (5 bases). The clonotype originates from a man between 65 and 85 years old in good health. The CDR3 DNA sequence: TGCAGCGTTGAAGATCCCGGGAAAGAAGCCCACGAGCAGTACTTC. It is translated as CSVEDPGKEAHEQYF.